The rows below give T cell receptor beta chains drawn from one sample of a study of OX40 agonist ivuxolimab in advanced cancers. The protocol was immunoSEQ multiplex PCR, while the TCRdb copy is restricted to in-frame clones and leaves out a portion. The profile shows approximately 100,000 clones, approximately 90% of them singletons. This specimen was CD4+ or CD8+ T cells sorted from blood, taken in a trial of the OX40 agonist ivuxolimab. These receptor sequences come from an adult with an advanced solid tumor such as melanoma, head and neck, liver or kidney cancer. Both conserved end residues are part of each CDR3. A D gene is named only where the DNA matches it firmly. Size is stated for part of the rows, as once, few or many counts, or as a class when the clone is expanded.

V,J,size,D,DNA,CDR3
TRBV25-1,TRBJ2-4,.,.,TGTGCCAGCAGTCTCACAGGGAGTCTTCAGTACTTC,CASSLTGSLQYF
TRBV12-5,TRBJ1-1,.,TRBD1,TGTGCTAGTGGTGCACAGGGGGCAACTGAAGCTTTCTTT,CASGAQGATEAFF
TRBV19,TRBJ1-1,.,.,TGTGCTCCACTCTACGGCCAAAAAGCTTTCTTT,CAPLYGQKAFF
TRBV6-1,TRBJ2-7,.,.,TGTGCCAGCAGTTTTACCCGTCGGGAGCAGTACTTC,CASSFTRREQYF
TRBV27,TRBJ1-6,.,.,TGTGCCAGCAGGGAGGGATTCTCCTATAATTCACCCCTCCACTTT,CASREGFSYNSPLHF
TRBV29-1,TRBJ1-2,.,.,TGCAGCGTTGAAGAAGGACAACGGTCTGGCTACACCTTC,CSVEEGQRSGYTF
TRBV18,TRBJ2-5,.,.,TGTGCCAGCTCACCACAGGAGACCCAGTACTTC,CASSPQETQYF
TRBV4-2,TRBJ2-3,.,TRBD1,TGTGCCAGCAGCCAGGGGCGGGACAGGTACACAGATACGCAGTATTTT,CASSQGRDRYTDTQYF
TRBV9,TRBJ1-2,.,.,TGTGCCAGCAGCGCAACGGGACTCCCGGGCGGTGGCTACACCTTC,CASSATGLPGGGYTF
TRBV7-2,TRBJ2-3,.,TRBD1,TGTGCCAGCAGCTTCCGAGACAGGGGAAGGGATACGCAGTATTTT,CASSFRDRGRDTQYF
TRBV6-5,TRBJ2-7,.,TRBD1,TGTGCCAGCAGTTACGGGACAGGGGGTGACGAGCAGTACTTC,CASSYGTGGDEQYF
TRBV4-2,TRBJ2-7,.,.,TGTGCCAGCAGCCAAGAATGGCGGTCCTACGAGCAGTACTTC,CASSQEWRSYEQYF
TRBV7-9,TRBJ1-4,.,.,TGTGCCAGCAGTACAGGGTCTACTGAAAAACTGTTTTTT,CASSTGSTEKLFF
TRBV7-2,TRBJ2-1,.,.,TGTGCCAGCAGCTTAGTGAGAGATTACAATGAGCAGTTCTTC,CASSLVRDYNEQFF
TRBV7-2,TRBJ2-3,.,.,TGTGCCAGCAGCTTAAACGGGGCAGATACGCAGTATTTT,CASSLNGADTQYF
TRBV5-1,TRBJ2-7,.,.,TGCGCCAGCAGACGAGCGACTAGCTCCTACGAGCAGTACTTC,CASRRATSSYEQYF
TRBV4-1,TRBJ2-1,.,.,TGCGCCAGCAGCCAAGGACTAGGGGGGGGCCTCAAGAATGAGCAGTTCTTC,CASSQGLGGGLKNEQFF
TRBV28,TRBJ1-5,.,TRBD1,TGTGCCAGCAGTTCGGGACAGGGAAACCAGCCCCAGCATTTT,CASSSGQGNQPQHF
TRBV19,TRBJ1-4,once,.,TGTGCCAGTAGTATAGTCCGACTCAGGGAACTGTTTTTT,CASSIVRLRELFF
TRBV11-2,TRBJ2-1,.,TRBD2,TGTGCCAGCAGCTTAGGGGGACTAGCAAACTACAATGAGCAGTTCTTC,CASSLGGLANYNEQFF
TRBV7-2,TRBJ1-3,.,.,TGTGCCAGCAGCCCCGATAGACCTTCGGGAAACACCATATATTTT,CASSPDRPSGNTIYF
TRBV14,TRBJ1-2,.,TRBD1,TGTGCCAGCAGCCCATCCGGGACAGGGCTCACCAACGGTCGCTACACCTTC,CASSPSGTGLTNGRYTF
TRBV28,TRBJ2-5,.,TRBD2,TGTGCCAGCAGTTTGGGTTTAGCGGGGGGGCAGGGAGAGACCCAGTACTTC,CASSLGLAGGQGETQYF
TRBV6-5,TRBJ1-2,.,TRBD1,TGTGCCAGCAGTTTCACAGGGGGAGGTAACTATGGCTACACCTTC,CASSFTGGGNYGYTF
TRBV30,TRBJ1-4,.,TRBD1,TGTGCCTGGAGTCCTCCCCGCGGGACAGGAGTGACGAGGGTGTTTTTT,CAWSPPRGTGVTRVFF
TRBV4-1,TRBJ2-6,.,.,TGCGCCAGCAGCCATGAAGGATCTGGGGCCAACGTCCTGACTTTC,CASSHEGSGANVLTF
TRBV6-1,TRBJ2-7,.,TRBD1,TGTGCCAGCAGGGGACAGGCTTTTTACGAGCAGTACTTC,CASRGQAFYEQYF
TRBV30,TRBJ1-6,.,.,TGTGCCTGGTTACCTTGGGGGAATTCACCCCTCCACTTT,CAWLPWGNSPLHF
TRBV28,TRBJ1-5,.,TRBD1,TGTGCCAGCAGTTACCCGGACAGGTACCAGCCCCAGCATTTT,CASSYPDRYQPQHF
TRBV6-5,TRBJ2-7,.,.,TGTGCCAGCAGACGGGAAGCGCCCTACGAGCAGTACTTC,CASRREAPYEQYF
TRBV29-1,TRBJ1-2,.,.,TGCAGCGTAGGGACCGCCAGTAACTATGGCTACACCTTC,CSVGTASNYGYTF
TRBV21-1,TRBJ1-2,medium-sized,.,TGTGCCAGCAGCTACCACAGGGGGCCGGGCTATGGCTACACCTTC,CASSYHRGPGYGYTF
TRBV6-5,TRBJ1-3,.,TRBD1,TGTGCCAGCAGGGGACAGGTTGCTGGAAACACCATATATTTT,CASRGQVAGNTIYF
TRBV27,TRBJ1-6,.,.,TGTGCCAGCAGTTTAGGAGGGGTCTATAATTCACCCCTCCACTTT,CASSLGGVYNSPLHF
TRBV18,TRBJ1-2,.,.,TGTGCCAGCTCACCTCAACGACAGTTAGACGGACATGGCTACACCTTC,CASSPQRQLDGHGYTF
TRBV4-3,TRBJ2-7,.,TRBD2,TGCGCCAGCAGCAATTTGGGACTAGGGACCTCCGAGCAGTACTTC,CASSNLGLGTSEQYF
TRBV10-3,TRBJ1-3,once,.,TGTGCCATCAGTGAGGTCGGGATTGGAAACACCATATATTTT,CAISEVGIGNTIYF
TRBV5-6,TRBJ2-2,.,TRBD1,TGTGCCAGCAGTCTTGACAGGGGGCATGACACCGGGGAGCTGTTTTTT,CASSLDRGHDTGELFF
TRBV11-3,TRBJ1-2,many,.,TGTGCCAGCAGTACTTCCGACAGATCTGGCTACACCTTC,CASSTSDRSGYTF
TRBV6-4,TRBJ1-1,.,.,TGTGCCATTCCGGTTAACCGGCAAGATAACCCTATGGCGCTCTTT,CAIPVNRQDNPMALF
TRBV12-1,TRBJ1-5,.,.,TGTGCCAGCAGCTTTGAGAGATGCAGGCTGTATAGCAATCAGCCCCAGCATTTT,CASSFERCRLYSNQPQHF
TRBV11-2,TRBJ2-5,.,.,TGTGCCAGCAGCTTACAGACGGGGCAAGAGACCCAGTACTTC,CASSLQTGQETQYF
TRBV2,TRBJ1-1,.,.,TGTGCCAGTGTTGCGGGGGGGACGGCGAACACTGAAGCTTTCTTT,CASVAGGTANTEAFF
TRBV10-3,TRBJ2-5,once,.,TGTGCCATCAGTGAGGGGGGAGCGGAGACCCAGTACTTC,CAISEGGAETQYF
TRBV28,TRBJ1-3,.,.,TGTGCCAGCAGTTTATCAACGGTCTCTGGAAACACCATATATTTT,CASSLSTVSGNTIYF
TRBV28,TRBJ1-5,.,TRBD1,TGTGCCAGCAGTTTATGGGACAGGGGGCCTCAGCCCCAGCATTTT,CASSLWDRGPQPQHF
TRBV4-1,TRBJ1-4,.,.,TGCGCCAGCAGCCAAGTTGAGCTTGAAAAACTGTTTTTT,CASSQVELEKLFF
TRBV7-2,TRBJ1-2,.,TRBD1,TGTGCCAGCAGCTATAACCCGGGACAGGGGACGGGCTACACCTTC,CASSYNPGQGTGYTF
TRBV6-6,TRBJ1-5,.,.,TGTGCCAGCACCGTAACAGGAAATCAGCCCCAGCATTTT,CASTVTGNQPQHF
TRBV2,TRBJ1-1,.,.,TGTGCCAGCAGGAGGGAACAGGGTCAAAACACTGAAGCTTTCTTT,CASRREQGQNTEAFF
TRBV5-1,TRBJ2-7,.,TRBD1,TGCGCCAGCAGCTACTCGACAGGGCATCCCTACGAGCAGTACTTC,CASSYSTGHPYEQYF
TRBV30,TRBJ2-3,.,.,TGTGCCTGGAGTGTACAGACAGAAACACCTACAGATACGCAGTATTTT,CAWSVQTETPTDTQYF
TRBV7-9,TRBJ2-1,.,TRBD2,TGTGCCAGCAGCTTAGGCGGGGGCTACAATGAGCAGTTCTTC,CASSLGGGYNEQFF